The clone carrying this T cell receptor (beta chain) was counted a single time. The ends were cut back, 4 bases at V and 2 bases at J, with 17 bases in the middle. CDR3 length equals 16 residues. Germline loops: CDR1 MDHEN, CDR2 SYDVKM. This specimen comes from a study of control samples from healthy donors and cancer patients. Sequencing used immunoSEQ multiplex PCR; TCRdb keeps in-frame clones, though not all of them. The table lists some 130,000 clones, around 96% of them singletons. The J gene is TRBJ1-2, the V gene TRBV28; possibly TRBD1 for D (5 bases). The sample consisted of blood. The receptor's source is a man younger than 45 in good health. This CDR3 is CASSYPELAGNYGYTF. The CDR3 nucleotides are TGTGCCAGCAGTTACCCGGAGCTCGCAGGGAACTATGGCTACACCTTC.